A single sample is the source of the 26 T cell receptor beta chains below, sequenced in a study of control samples from healthy donors and cancer patients. The protocol was immunoSEQ multiplex PCR, while the TCRdb copy is restricted to in-frame clones and leaves out a portion. The sample shows roughly 100,000 clones, around 82% of them seen only once. The sample comprised blood. All receptors derive from a woman in her forties or fifties in good health.

Regarding this clone: This sequence may be a read error, since a much larger clone differs from it by one base. The sample carries other DNA sequences with the same CDR3. The V gene is TRBV6-2 or TRBV6-3, the J gene TRBJ1-5; 8 bases fit TRBD1. The CDR3 runs to 15 residues. With 2 bases clipped from V and 7 bases from J, the junction kept 7 bases outside the gene matches. Germline V lookup: CDR1 MNHEY, CDR2 SVGEGT. The CDR3 here is CASSYAGGGGQPQHF. CDR3 DNA: TGTGCCAGCAGTTACGCAGGGGGCGGGGGGCAGCCCCAGCATTTT.

The J gene is TRBJ1-6, the V gene TRBV6-6, with D possibly matching TRBD1 (6 bases). Germline-derived CDR1 and CDR2 are MNHNY and SVGAGI (reference sequence). This CDR3 spans 12 amino acids. V was trimmed by 7 bases and J by 10 bases, leaving 11 bases between them. The CDR3 bases are TGTGCCAGCACCTCAGGGGTCTCACCCCTCCACTTT. This translates into CASTSGVSPLHF.

As for this clone: Other DNA sequences in the sample encode the same CDR3. J is TRBJ2-7 and V is TRBV11-3, with TRBD2 as a possible D gene (6 bases). The germline V gene has CDR1 SGHNT and CDR2 YENEEA. Trimming removed 3 bases from V and 1 base from J, with 10 bases in between. This CDR3 is 14 amino acids long. As DNA, the CDR3 is TGTGCCAGCAGCTTGGGGGGACCTTCCTACGAGCAGTACTTC. It codes for CASSLGGPSYEQYF.

V gene TRBV27 combines with J gene TRBJ2-7; 7 bases align to TRBD1. This CDR3 has 15 amino acids. J was trimmed by 1 base and V by 6 bases; bases with no gene match: 9. Looked up from germline, CDR1 is MNHEY and CDR2 is SMNVEV (reference sequence). The CDR3 region is CASRPDRAGSYEQYF. CDR3 nucleotides: TGTGCCAGCAGACCCGACAGGGCTGGATCCTACGAGCAGTACTTC.

The chain employs TRBV7-8 and TRBJ2-2; TRBD2 aligns across 15 bases. CDR1 and CDR2 from the germline V gene are SGHVS and FQNEAQ. There are 18 residues in the CDR3. V was pared by 5 bases and J by 3 bases, with 7 bases of the junction left unmatched. The CDR3 DNA follows: TGTGCCAGCAGCCCTGGACTAGCGGGGGGGCGGGACACCGGGGAGCTGTTTTTT. It codes for CASSPGLAGGRDTGELFF.

This clone was counted between two and nine times. The chain couples TRBV3-1 (or the pseudogene TRBV3-2) to TRBJ2-5; 9 bases are a match to TRBD1. J lost 8 bases, V lost 4 bases, and 5 bases had no gene match. The CDR3 is 13 residues long. Germline-derived CDR1 and CDR2 are LGHDT and YNNKEL (reference sequence). The CDR3 is CASSPGQGRTQYF. CDR3 DNA: TGTGCCAGCAGCCCGGGACAGGGAAGAACCCAGTACTTC.

The chain has TRBV5-5 and TRBJ1-5, with D maybe TRBD1 (6 bases). Trimming removed 1 base at V and 0 bases at J, with 14 bases between. Germline CDR1 and CDR2: SGHKS and YYEKEE (reference sequence). The length of the CDR3 is 17 residues. CDR3 DNA: TGTGCCAGCAGCTTGTTACCCGGACAGTATAGCAATCAGCCCCAGCATTTT. It translates to CASSLLPGQYSNQPQHF.

This sequence joins TRBV7-8 and TRBJ2-7; the D gene is possibly TRBD2 (6 bases). The CDR3 length is 14 residues. V was clipped by 1 base and J by 7 bases, with 14 bases between them. CDR1 is SGHVS, CDR2 FQNEAQ, per germline. CDR3 DNA: TGTGCCAGCAGCTTAGTGGGGGACTGGGGGGAGCAGTACTTC. Its translation is CASSLVGDWGEQYF.

The chain employs TRBV6-6 and TRBJ2-2, with D unresolved. V lost 2 bases to trimming and J lost 6 bases, with 7 bases between them. Germline V gene sequence: CDR1 MNHNY, CDR2 SVGAGI (reference sequence). CDR3 length: 13 amino acids. The CDR3 DNA reads as TGTGCCAGCAGTTACAGCTTTCCCGGGGAGCTGTTTTTT. Translation gives CASSYSFPGELFF.

This clone is a singleton in its sample. V gene TRBV11-3 combines with J gene TRBJ2-1, with 11 bases lining up with TRBD2. Unmatched junction bases numbered 6, after V lost 2 bases and J lost 0 bases. The CDR3 has 18 amino acids. In germline, CDR1 is SGHNT, CDR2 YENEEA. CDR3 residues: CASSLPWTSGPSYNEQFF. Here the CDR3 DNA reads TGTGCCAGCAGCTTACCTTGGACTAGCGGGCCCTCCTACAATGAGCAGTTCTTC.

CDR3 residues: CASSPTGGHEKLFF. Written as DNA, the CDR3 is TGTGCCAGCTCTCCGACAGGGGGCCATGAAAAACTGTTTTTT. The V and J genes are TRBV18 and TRBJ1-4, with TRBD1 identical over 10 bases. V dropped 6 bases and J dropped 6; count of bases not matched to a gene: 4. There are 14 residues in the CDR3. Germline lookup yields CDR1 KGHSH and CDR2 LQKENI.

The DNA for the CDR3 is TGTGCCAGTAGTATAGACCCACAGCTCACTGAAGCTTTCTTT. Its translation is CASSIDPQLTEAFF. The chain carries TRBV19 and TRBJ1-1; D is unclear. The V gene's germline CDR1 is LNHDA and CDR2 SQIVND (reference sequence). The CDR3 is 14 residues long. The ends were cut back, 0 bases at V and 4 bases at J, with 9 bases in the middle. The complete variable domain, with remaining parts taken from reference TRBV19 and TRBJ1-1, reads DGGITQSPKYLFRKEGQNVTLSCEQNLNHDAMYWYRQDPGQGLRLIYYSQIVNDFQKGDIAEGYSVSREKKESFPLTVTSAQKNPTAFYLCASSIDPQLTEAFFGQGTRLTVV.

The V gene is TRBV6-4, the J gene TRBJ2-3; 13 nucleotides agree with TRBD2. Per germline, CDR1 MRHNA and CDR2 SNTAGT. The CDR3 extends over 15 amino acids. J gave up 5 bases and V 6 bases, and 5 bases lay outside the gene matches. The CDR3 DNA reads as TGTGCCAGCAGCTCCGGGACTAGCGGGGTAGATACGCAGTATTTT. This gives the protein CASSSGTSGVDTQYF.

The chain couples TRBV6-2 or TRBV6-3 to TRBJ2-2, with 10 positions matching TRBD2. CDR3 size: 18 residues. After removal of 7 bases from V and 5 bases from J, the junction contained 16 bases not matched to a gene. Germline-derived CDR1 and CDR2 are MNHEY and SVGEGT. Written as DNA, the CDR3 is TGTGCCAGCACCCCGGCGGGGGAGCGGGGGGGCGTTACCGGGGAGCTGTTTTTT. Amino acid sequence: CASTPAGERGGVTGELFF.

DNA of the CDR3: TGCGCCAGCAGTGAGGGGCGGACTAGCGGATACAATGAGCAGTTCTTC. This codes for CASSEGRTSGYNEQFF. This chain links TRBV10-2 with TRBJ2-1, with 10 bases fitting TRBD2. J gave up 4 bases and V 2 bases, and 5 bases lay outside the gene matches. CDR1 and CDR2 (germline): WSHSY, SAAADI. This CDR3 region has 16 residues.

This chain uses TRBV6-6 with TRBJ1-1, with 7 bases lining up with TRBD1. Germline CDR1 and CDR2: MNHNY and SVGAGI (reference sequence). The CDR3 covers 15 residues. J was trimmed by 1 base and V by 5 bases; bases with no gene match: 7. The DNA for the CDR3 is TGTGCCAGCAGTGCAACAGGGGTTTCGAACACTGAAGCTTTCTTT. This codes for CASSATGVSNTEAFF.

The chain uses TRBV12-3 or TRBV12-4 and TRBJ1-1; TRBD1 is a possible D gene (5 bases). This CDR3 spans 13 amino acids. Trimming cost V 5 bases and J 9 bases, with 16 bases left between them. DNA for the CDR3: TGTGCCAGCAGTCTGGGCGGGGGGATCCAAGCTTTCTTT. Translation gives CASSLGGGIQAFF.

V is TRBV9 and J is TRBJ1-1; a possible D gene is TRBD1 (5 bases). Germline CDR1 SGDLS, CDR2 YYNGEE. V gave up 4 bases and J gave up 4 bases, with 17 bases separating them. The CDR3 spans 15 residues. The CDR3 DNA is TGTGCCAGCAGCCCCTCGCCGGAGGGGCTCACTGAAGCTTTCTTT. Translating gives CASSPSPEGLTEAFF.

In the case of this clone: The identical CDR3 is also encoded by other nucleotide sequences in the sample. The rearrangement links TRBV7-9 to TRBJ2-7, with D uncertain. Germline loops: CDR1 SEHNR, CDR2 FQNEAQ (reference sequence). The CDR3 has 12 amino acids. The V end lost 5 bases, the J end lost 2 bases, and 7 bases lay between the germline ends. The chain's CDR3 is CASSLATYEQYF. CDR3 bases: TGTGCCAGCAGCCTCGCCACCTACGAGCAGTACTTC.

Details on this clone: The same CDR3 arises from other DNA sequences in this sample as well. J is TRBJ2-1 and V is TRBV11-3; a weak D match, TRBD2 (5 bases). Germline loops: CDR1 SGHNT, CDR2 YENEEA. Trimming took off 3 bases at V and 5 bases at J, with 8 bases between the two ends. CDR3 length equals 13 residues. The CDR3: CASSLGANNEQFF. CDR3 nucleotides: TGTGCCAGCAGCTTGGGAGCGAACAATGAGCAGTTCTTC.

In this sample, this clone turned up once. This chain joins TRBV5-6 and TRBJ1-1; TRBD1 matches 7 bases. The CDR3 loop spans 18 amino acids. Trimming took 0 bases from V and 5 from J; bases not matched to a gene: 16. CDR1 and CDR2 (germline): SGHDT, YYEEEE. DNA for the CDR3: TGTGCCAGCAGCTTGGAAATGTTAGCGGGGCAGGGGGGAACTGAAGCTTTCTTT. It translates to CASSLEMLAGQGGTEAFF.

The chain couples TRBV4-3 to TRBJ2-2; perhaps TRBD1 as D (6 bases). Germline V gives CDR1 LGHNA, CDR2 YSLEER. The V end lost 4 bases, the J end lost 1 base, and 16 bases lay between the germline ends. There are 17 residues in the CDR3. The CDR3 region has the DNA TGCGCCAGCAGCCCCAGGGCAGGGACATTGAACACCGGGGAGCTGTTTTTT. It is translated as CASSPRAGTLNTGELFF.

This clone was detected a few times. CDR3 bases: TGTGCCATCAGTGGGGACAGGGGGATCAACGAGCAGTACTTC. Residues: CAISGDRGINEQYF. The rearrangement joins TRBV10-3 to TRBJ2-7; TRBD1 matches at 11 bases. Germline CDR1 and CDR2: ENHRY and SYGVKD. V was clipped by 4 bases and J by 5 bases; unmatched bases: 4. The CDR3 runs 14 residues.

This clone was recorded once. V is TRBV7-8 and J is TRBJ1-1, with unresolved D. Trimming left V 7 bases short and J 2 bases short, with 11 bases between. The CDR3 is 13 residues long. CDR1 is SGHVS and CDR2 is FQNEAQ in the germline V gene. The CDR3 bases are TGTGCCAGCAAGTGGCAGCCTAACACTGAAGCTTTCTTT. Its translation: CASKWQPNTEAFF. The entire variable domain, with the rest obtained from reference TRBV7-8 and TRBJ1-1, is as follows: GAGVSQSPRYKVAKRGQDVALRCDPISGHVSLFWYQQALGQGPEFLTYFQNEAQLDKSGLPSDRFFAERPEGSVSTLKIQRTQQEDSAVYLCASKWQPNTEAFFGQGTRLTVV.

The rearrangement links TRBV4-3 to TRBJ1-6; 8 nucleotides line up with TRBD1. Losses at the gene ends were 1 base for V and 4 bases for J; bases not matched to a gene: 6. From germline, CDR1 is LGHNA and CDR2 YSLEER. The CDR3 is 17 amino acids. CDR3 nucleotide sequence: TGCGCCAGCAGCCAAGGGGGGACAGGAATTTATAATTCACCCCTCCACTTT. As protein: CASSQGGTGIYNSPLHF.

The rearrangement joins TRBV27 to TRBJ2-1; D is possibly TRBD1 or TRBD2 (5 bases each). The germline gives CDR1 MNHEY, CDR2 SMNVEV (reference sequence). The V end was cut by 6 bases, the J end by 5 bases, with 14 bases between. This CDR3 is 14 amino acids long. The CDR3 DNA follows: TGTGCCAGCAGAACCTCGGGACGGGACAATGAGCAGTTCTTC. Residues: CASRTSGRDNEQFF.